A selection of T cell receptor beta chains follows, all from one sample in a study of T cells in Graves' hyperthyroidism and ophthalmopathy. TCRdb ran MiXCR on the multiplex PCR reads and lists one entry per CDR3 protein. The repertoire holds fewer than 450,000 distinct CDR3 sequences, with about 17% as singletons. Sequencing input: blood. These receptor sequences come from a woman in her 30s with Graves' hyperthyroidism that later progressed to Graves' ophthalmopathy. CDR3s include the opening cysteine and the closing phenylalanine or tryptophan. Fields, in order: clone size, V gene, D gene, J gene, CDR3 DNA, CDR3 protein. A D gene is named only where the DNA matches it firmly. Clone size is not always given. Where it is, it says once, few, many or a class for expanded clones.

clone_size: many
v_call: TRBV28
d_call: -
j_call: TRBJ2-5
cdr3_nt: TGTGCCAGCACCCGATCGTACCAAGAGACCCAGTACTTC
cdr3_aa: CASTRSYQETQYF

clone_size: medium-sized
v_call: TRBV11-2
d_call: TRBD1
j_call: TRBJ2-7
cdr3_nt: TGTGCCAGCAGCTACCACCCGGGACAGGGGAACGAGCAGTACTTC
cdr3_aa: CASSYHPGQGNEQYF

clone_size: many
v_call: TRBV2
d_call: -
j_call: TRBJ2-1
cdr3_nt: TGTGCCAGTAAAAGAGGGCCCAATGAGCAGTTCTTC
cdr3_aa: CASKRGPNEQFF

clone_size: many
v_call: TRBV2
d_call: TRBD2
j_call: TRBJ2-5
cdr3_nt: TGTGCCAGCAGTGAAGCTGACGGACTAGCGGGGGGGCTTGAGACCCAGTACTTC
cdr3_aa: CASSEADGLAGGLETQYF

clone_size: few
v_call: TRBV6-1
d_call: -
j_call: TRBJ2-5
cdr3_nt: TGTGCCACCACCCGAAGTCGTGGAGTGACCCAGTACTTC
cdr3_aa: CATTRSRGVTQYF

clone_size: many
v_call: TRBV12-3/TRBV12-4
d_call: TRBD1
j_call: TRBJ2-7
cdr3_nt: TGTGCCAGCAGCCAGGGACAGGGGGCGCGTGAGCAGTACTTC
cdr3_aa: CASSQGQGAREQYF

clone_size: -
v_call: TRBV12-3/TRBV12-4
d_call: -
j_call: TRBJ2-1
cdr3_nt: TGTGCCAGCGGGTTTAGCGGACGGGCCTACAATGAGCAGTTCTTC
cdr3_aa: CASGFSGRAYNEQFF

clone_size: many
v_call: TRBV28
d_call: -
j_call: TRBJ2-5
cdr3_nt: TGTGCCAGCAGTTTACCAGCGAGAGAAGAGACCCAGTACTTC
cdr3_aa: CASSLPAREETQYF

clone_size: -
v_call: TRBV11-2
d_call: -
j_call: TRBJ2-1
cdr3_nt: TGTGCCAGCAGCTTCAGGGGGGCGGGATTGACCTACAATGAGCAGTTCTTC
cdr3_aa: CASSFRGAGLTYNEQFF

clone_size: many
v_call: TRBV9
d_call: -
j_call: TRBJ2-7
cdr3_nt: TGTGCCAGCAGCGTAGAACAGGACTCCTACGAGCAGTACTTC
cdr3_aa: CASSVEQDSYEQYF

clone_size: -
v_call: TRBV13
d_call: -
j_call: TRBJ2-1
cdr3_nt: TGTGCCAGCAGCAAACTGGATGAGCAGTTCTTC
cdr3_aa: CASSKLDEQFF

clone_size: many
v_call: TRBV5-1
d_call: TRBD2
j_call: TRBJ2-7
cdr3_nt: TGCGCCAGCAGACTGACCGGGACTAGCGACGAGCAGTACTTC
cdr3_aa: CASRLTGTSDEQYF

clone_size: many
v_call: TRBV5-1
d_call: -
j_call: TRBJ2-3
cdr3_nt: TGCGCCAGCAGCTTGGCACCTACAGATACGCAGTATTTT
cdr3_aa: CASSLAPTDTQYF

clone_size: -
v_call: TRBV7-9
d_call: TRBD1
j_call: TRBJ1-1
cdr3_nt: TGTGCCAGCAGCTTAGAAGGGACAGGGAGAACTGAAGCTTTCTTT
cdr3_aa: CASSLEGTGRTEAFF

clone_size: once
v_call: TRBV7-3
d_call: TRBD2
j_call: TRBJ2-6
cdr3_nt: TGTGCCAGCAGCTTCTTTAAAGGCGGGAGGTACTACTTCTGCATGGTTGGGGCCAACGTCCTGATTTTC
cdr3_aa: CASSFFKGGRYYFCMVGANVLIF

clone_size: few
v_call: TRBV11-2
d_call: TRBD2
j_call: TRBJ2-5
cdr3_nt: TGTGCCAGCAGCTCGATGACTAGCGGGGGGCCGAACCAAGAGACCCAGTACTTC
cdr3_aa: CASSSMTSGGPNQETQYF

clone_size: many
v_call: TRBV7-2
d_call: -
j_call: TRBJ2-5
cdr3_nt: TGTGCCAGCAGCTTCCCGGGACTGGTTCAAGAGACCCAGTACTTC
cdr3_aa: CASSFPGLVQETQYF

clone_size: many
v_call: TRBV29-1
d_call: -
j_call: TRBJ1-2
cdr3_nt: TGCAGCGTTATCGAGGACAAATCTAACTATGGCTACACCTTC
cdr3_aa: CSVIEDKSNYGYTF

clone_size: many
v_call: TRBV5-1
d_call: TRBD1
j_call: TRBJ2-7
cdr3_nt: TGCGCCAGCAGCTTGGAGGGGGCCGGTGAGCAGTACTTC
cdr3_aa: CASSLEGAGEQYF

clone_size: -
v_call: TRBV5-6
d_call: -
j_call: TRBJ1-1
cdr3_nt: TGTGCCAGCAGCTTTGGCTTGGGGGTCGAAGCTTTCTTT
cdr3_aa: CASSFGLGVEAFF

clone_size: many
v_call: TRBV6-1
d_call: TRBD2
j_call: TRBJ2-3
cdr3_nt: TGTGCCAGCAGGAGCGGGGGGATCACAGATACGCAGTATTTT
cdr3_aa: CASRSGGITDTQYF

clone_size: few
v_call: TRBV20-1
d_call: -
j_call: TRBJ2-2
cdr3_nt: TGCAGTGCTAGAGTCCCGGTCCCCGCGGGTACCGGGGAGCTGTTTTTT
cdr3_aa: CSARVPVPAGTGELFF

clone_size: many
v_call: TRBV30
d_call: TRBD1
j_call: TRBJ2-2
cdr3_nt: TGTGCCTGGAGTTTTGGGGGACAGGGGAACACCGGGGAGCTGTTTTTT
cdr3_aa: CAWSFGGQGNTGELFF

clone_size: many
v_call: TRBV7-2
d_call: -
j_call: TRBJ1-4
cdr3_nt: TGTGCCAGCAGCTCAAGGGCCGGAGGGAGGCGAGGTGAAAAACTGTTTTTT
cdr3_aa: CASSSRAGGRRGEKLFF

clone_size: many
v_call: TRBV7-9
d_call: -
j_call: TRBJ1-6
cdr3_nt: TGTGCCAGCAGCTGGGACCTGGGGCAGGAGTCACCCCTCCACTTT
cdr3_aa: CASSWDLGQESPLHF

clone_size: few
v_call: TRBV3-1
d_call: -
j_call: TRBJ1-3
cdr3_nt: TGTGCCAGCAGCCAAGATACGGGTTGGGAGACTGGAAACACCATATATTTT
cdr3_aa: CASSQDTGWETGNTIYF

clone_size: -
v_call: TRBV13
d_call: -
j_call: TRBJ2-6
cdr3_nt: TGTGCCAGCACCGAGAGCTCTGGGGCCAACGTCCTGACTTTC
cdr3_aa: CASTESSGANVLTF

clone_size: many
v_call: TRBV27
d_call: -
j_call: TRBJ1-6
cdr3_nt: TGTGCCAGCAGTTTAACGCCCAGGGTCAATTCACCCCTCCACTTT
cdr3_aa: CASSLTPRVNSPLHF

clone_size: few
v_call: TRBV19
d_call: -
j_call: TRBJ2-1
cdr3_nt: TGTGCCAGTAGCAATATCCATGCAGTTAACTACAATGAGCAGTTCTTC
cdr3_aa: CASSNIHAVNYNEQFF

clone_size: many
v_call: TRBV6-1
d_call: TRBD1
j_call: TRBJ1-3
cdr3_nt: TGTGCCAGCAGTTGGGACAGCATAGGAAACACCATATATTTT
cdr3_aa: CASSWDSIGNTIYF

clone_size: -
v_call: TRBV20-1
d_call: -
j_call: TRBJ1-5
cdr3_nt: TGCAGTGCTAGGACCGGGACGGCCGCAAATCAGCCCCAGCATTTT
cdr3_aa: CSARTGTAANQPQHF

clone_size: many
v_call: TRBV6-5
d_call: -
j_call: TRBJ1-2
cdr3_nt: TGTGCCAGCAGTTACTCCTCAGGGCCTCACTATGGCTACACCTTC
cdr3_aa: CASSYSSGPHYGYTF

clone_size: -
v_call: TRBV7-3
d_call: TRBD2
j_call: TRBJ2-1
cdr3_nt: TGTGCCAGCAGCTCCGGGACTAGCCTCTACAATGAGCAGTTCTTC
cdr3_aa: CASSSGTSLYNEQFF

clone_size: few
v_call: TRBV27
d_call: TRBD1
j_call: TRBJ1-2
cdr3_nt: TGTGCCAGCAGTTGGTCAGGGGGCTATGGCTACACCTTC
cdr3_aa: CASSWSGGYGYTF

clone_size: -
v_call: TRBV5-1
d_call: TRBD1
j_call: TRBJ1-3
cdr3_nt: TGCGCCAGCAGCTTGGGACAGGGACGAGGAAACACCATATATTTT
cdr3_aa: CASSLGQGRGNTIYF

clone_size: -
v_call: TRBV6-1
d_call: -
j_call: TRBJ2-3
cdr3_nt: TGTGCCAGCAGCTCATACAGGAGCACAGATACGCAGTATTTT
cdr3_aa: CASSSYRSTDTQYF

clone_size: -
v_call: TRBV19
d_call: -
j_call: TRBJ2-3
cdr3_nt: TGTGCCAGTAGTTTAAAGGGGGTGAGCCCCACAGATACGCAGTATTTT
cdr3_aa: CASSLKGVSPTDTQYF

clone_size: many
v_call: TRBV11-2
d_call: TRBD1
j_call: TRBJ1-2
cdr3_nt: TGTGCCAGCAGCCCGGACAGGGCCGGTGGCTACACCTTC
cdr3_aa: CASSPDRAGGYTF

clone_size: many
v_call: TRBV5-1
d_call: TRBD2
j_call: TRBJ2-3
cdr3_nt: TGCGCCAGCAGCCCCGCGCGAGCGGGGGGGCGAACAGATACGCAGTATTTT
cdr3_aa: CASSPARAGGRTDTQYF

clone_size: many
v_call: TRBV30
d_call: -
j_call: TRBJ1-1
cdr3_nt: TGTGCCTGGAGTGAACCAGACAGTGAAGCTTTCTTT
cdr3_aa: CAWSEPDSEAFF

clone_size: -
v_call: TRBV20-1
d_call: -
j_call: TRBJ1-1
cdr3_nt: TGCAGTGCTAGAGATTATAAGGTGAACACTGAAGCTTTCTTT
cdr3_aa: CSARDYKVNTEAFF

clone_size: -
v_call: TRBV6-5
d_call: TRBD1
j_call: TRBJ1-6
cdr3_nt: TGTGCCAGCAGTTATGGGACAGTGAGTCTTCCCCTCCACTTT
cdr3_aa: CASSYGTVSLPLHF

clone_size: many
v_call: TRBV20-1
d_call: TRBD1
j_call: TRBJ1-2
cdr3_nt: TGCAGTGCTAGCCAGGGGGAGCGGTATGGCTACACCTTC
cdr3_aa: CSASQGERYGYTF

clone_size: many
v_call: TRBV7-9
d_call: TRBD2
j_call: TRBJ2-3
cdr3_nt: TGTGCCAGCAGCCCTTTAGCGGGAGTGATGGCAGATACGCAGTATTTT
cdr3_aa: CASSPLAGVMADTQYF

clone_size: many
v_call: TRBV2
d_call: TRBD2
j_call: TRBJ2-5
cdr3_nt: TGTGCCAGCTTCGGGACTAGCGACCAAGAGACCCAGTACTTC
cdr3_aa: CASFGTSDQETQYF